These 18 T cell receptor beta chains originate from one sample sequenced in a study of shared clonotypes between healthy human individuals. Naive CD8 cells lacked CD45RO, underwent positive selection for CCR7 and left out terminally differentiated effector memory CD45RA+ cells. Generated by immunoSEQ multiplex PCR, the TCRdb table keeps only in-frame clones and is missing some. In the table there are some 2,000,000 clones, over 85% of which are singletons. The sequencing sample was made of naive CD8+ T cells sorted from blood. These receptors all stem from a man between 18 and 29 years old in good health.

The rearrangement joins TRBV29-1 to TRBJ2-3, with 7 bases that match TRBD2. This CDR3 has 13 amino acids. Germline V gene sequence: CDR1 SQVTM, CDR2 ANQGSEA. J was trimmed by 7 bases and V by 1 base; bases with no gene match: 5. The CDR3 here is CSVEVPGGNTQYF. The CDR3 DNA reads TGCAGCGTTGAAGTCCCGGGAGGAAATACGCAGTATTTT.

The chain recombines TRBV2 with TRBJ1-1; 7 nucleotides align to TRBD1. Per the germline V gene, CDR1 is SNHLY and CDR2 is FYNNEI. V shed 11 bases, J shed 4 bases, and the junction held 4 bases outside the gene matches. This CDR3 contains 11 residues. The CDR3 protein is CAGTGATEAFF. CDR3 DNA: TGTGCCGGCACAGGGGCCACTGAAGCTTTCTTT.

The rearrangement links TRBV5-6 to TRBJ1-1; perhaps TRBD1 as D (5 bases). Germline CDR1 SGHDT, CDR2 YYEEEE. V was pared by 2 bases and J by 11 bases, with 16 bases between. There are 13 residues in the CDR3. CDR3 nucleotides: TGTGCCAGCAGCTTCCAAAACACGGAGGGGGCTTTCTTT. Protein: CASSFQNTEGAFF.

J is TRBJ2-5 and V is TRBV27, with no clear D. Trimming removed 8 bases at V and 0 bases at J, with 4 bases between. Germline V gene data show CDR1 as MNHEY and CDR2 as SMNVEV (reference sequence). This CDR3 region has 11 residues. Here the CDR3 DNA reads TGTGCCAGCGCTTACCAAGAGACCCAGTACTTC. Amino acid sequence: CASAYQETQYF.

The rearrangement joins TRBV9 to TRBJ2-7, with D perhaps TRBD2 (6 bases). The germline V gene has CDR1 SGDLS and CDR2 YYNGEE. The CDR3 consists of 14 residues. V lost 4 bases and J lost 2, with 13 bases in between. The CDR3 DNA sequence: TGTGCCAGCAGCTCGGGACTTCCCCCCTACGAGCAGTACTTC. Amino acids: CASSSGLPPYEQYF.

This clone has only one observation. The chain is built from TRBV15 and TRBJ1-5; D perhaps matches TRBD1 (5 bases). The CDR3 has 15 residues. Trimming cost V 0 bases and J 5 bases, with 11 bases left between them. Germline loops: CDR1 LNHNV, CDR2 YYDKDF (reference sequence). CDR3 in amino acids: CATSRDTAGHQPQHF. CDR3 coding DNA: TGTGCCACCAGCAGAGATACGGCGGGACATCAGCCCCAGCATTTT.

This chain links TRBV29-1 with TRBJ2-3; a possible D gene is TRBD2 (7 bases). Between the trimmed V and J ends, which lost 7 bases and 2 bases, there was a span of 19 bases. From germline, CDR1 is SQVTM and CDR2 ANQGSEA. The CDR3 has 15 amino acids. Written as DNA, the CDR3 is TGCAGCGCCGGAGGGGGAGCGGGGTTCACAGATACGCAGTATTTT. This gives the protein CSAGGGAGFTDTQYF.

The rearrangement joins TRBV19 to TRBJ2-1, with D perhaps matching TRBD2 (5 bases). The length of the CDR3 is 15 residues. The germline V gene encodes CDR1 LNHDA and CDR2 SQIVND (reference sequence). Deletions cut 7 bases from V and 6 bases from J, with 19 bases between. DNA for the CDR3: TGTGCCAGTAATGCCGGGATAGGATCGATCAATGAGCAGTTCTTC. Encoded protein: CASNAGIGSINEQFF.

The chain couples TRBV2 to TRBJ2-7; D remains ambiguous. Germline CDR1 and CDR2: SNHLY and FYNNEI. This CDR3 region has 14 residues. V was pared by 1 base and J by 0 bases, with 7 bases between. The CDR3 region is CASSEVKSSYEQYF. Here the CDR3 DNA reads TGTGCCAGCAGTGAAGTTAAGAGCTCCTACGAGCAGTACTTC.

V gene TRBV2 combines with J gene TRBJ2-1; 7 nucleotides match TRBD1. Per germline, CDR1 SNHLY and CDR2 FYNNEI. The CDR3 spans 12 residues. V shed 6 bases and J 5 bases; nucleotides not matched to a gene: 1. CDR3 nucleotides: TGTGCCAGCAGGGACAGGCACAATGAGCAGTTCTTC. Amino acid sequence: CASRDRHNEQFF.

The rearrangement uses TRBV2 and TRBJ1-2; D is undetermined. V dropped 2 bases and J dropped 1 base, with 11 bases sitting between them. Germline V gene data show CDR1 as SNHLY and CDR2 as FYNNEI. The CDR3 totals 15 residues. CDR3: CASSEMVGRNYGYTF. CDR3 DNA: TGTGCCAGCAGTGAAATGGTTGGACGTAACTATGGCTACACCTTC.

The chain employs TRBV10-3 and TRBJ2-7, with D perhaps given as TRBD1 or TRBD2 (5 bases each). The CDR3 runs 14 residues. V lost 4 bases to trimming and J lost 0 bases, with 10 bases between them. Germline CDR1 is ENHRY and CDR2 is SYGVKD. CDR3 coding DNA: TGTGCCATCAGTGTCCGGGACGTCTCCTACGAGCAGTACTTC. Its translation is CAISVRDVSYEQYF.

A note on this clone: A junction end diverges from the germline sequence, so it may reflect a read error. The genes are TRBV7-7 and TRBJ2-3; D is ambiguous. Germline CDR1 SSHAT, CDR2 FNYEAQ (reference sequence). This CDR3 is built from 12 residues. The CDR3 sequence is CASSPGGDTQYF. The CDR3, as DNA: TGTGCTAGCAGCCCTGGTGGAGATACGCAGTATTTT.

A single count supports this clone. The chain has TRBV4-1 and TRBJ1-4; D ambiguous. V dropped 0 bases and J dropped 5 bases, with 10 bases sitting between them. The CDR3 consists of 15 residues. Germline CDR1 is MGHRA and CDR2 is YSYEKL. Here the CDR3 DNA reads TGCGCCAGCAGCCAAGATAGGGCAGTAAATGAAAAACTGTTTTTT. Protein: CASSQDRAVNEKLFF.

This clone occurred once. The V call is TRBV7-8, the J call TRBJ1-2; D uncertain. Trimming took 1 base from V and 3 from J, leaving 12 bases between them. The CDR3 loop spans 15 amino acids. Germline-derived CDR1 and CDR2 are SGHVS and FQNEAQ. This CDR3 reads CASSLEEESDYGYTF. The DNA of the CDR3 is TGTGCCAGCAGCTTAGAGGAGGAGTCGGACTATGGCTACACCTTC.

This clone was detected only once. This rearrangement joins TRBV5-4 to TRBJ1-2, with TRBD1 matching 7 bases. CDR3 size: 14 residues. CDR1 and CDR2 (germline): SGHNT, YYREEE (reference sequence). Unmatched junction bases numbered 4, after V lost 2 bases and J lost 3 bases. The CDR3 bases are TGTGCCAGCAGCTTTCGAACAGGGGACTATGGCTACACCTTC. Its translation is CASSFRTGDYGYTF.

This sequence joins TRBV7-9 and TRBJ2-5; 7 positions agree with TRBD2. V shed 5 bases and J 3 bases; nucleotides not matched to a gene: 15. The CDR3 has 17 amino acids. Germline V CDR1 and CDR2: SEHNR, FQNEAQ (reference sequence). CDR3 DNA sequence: TGTGCCAGCAGCCCCAGGGAATGGACGGGGACTAAAGAGACCCAGTACTTC. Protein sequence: CASSPREWTGTKETQYF.

The CDR3 is CASSEWARQAYNEQFF. The DNA for the CDR3 is TGTGCCAGCAGTGAATGGGCGAGACAGGCCTACAATGAGCAGTTCTTC. This sequence joins TRBV6-1 and TRBJ2-1, with D perhaps TRBD1 (6 bases). CDR3 length equals 16 residues. Germline V lookup: CDR1 MNHNS, CDR2 SASEGT. The V end was cut by 2 bases, the J end by 2 bases, with 13 bases between.